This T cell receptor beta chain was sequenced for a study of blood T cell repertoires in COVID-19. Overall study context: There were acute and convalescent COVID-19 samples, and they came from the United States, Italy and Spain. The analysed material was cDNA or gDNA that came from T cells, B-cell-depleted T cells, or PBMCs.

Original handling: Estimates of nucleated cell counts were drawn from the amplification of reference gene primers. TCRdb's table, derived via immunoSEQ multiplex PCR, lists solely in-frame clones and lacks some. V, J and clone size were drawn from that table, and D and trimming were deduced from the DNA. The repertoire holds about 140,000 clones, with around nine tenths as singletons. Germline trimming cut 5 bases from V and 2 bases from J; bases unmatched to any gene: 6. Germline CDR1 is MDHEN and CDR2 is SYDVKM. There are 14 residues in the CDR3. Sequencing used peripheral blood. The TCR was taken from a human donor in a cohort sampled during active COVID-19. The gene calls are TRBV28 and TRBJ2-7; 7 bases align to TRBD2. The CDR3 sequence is CASSQSGTTYEQYF. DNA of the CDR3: TGTGCCAGCAGTCAGAGCGGGACCACCTACGAGCAGTACTTC.